This T cell receptor beta chain was identified during a study of T cells in Graves' hyperthyroidism and ophthalmopathy. Whole-study findings and limits: Blood also carried most thyroid clonotypes expanded above 0.001.

Amplified TCR beta CDR3 regions derived from RNA transcripts. HTBI primers were the set used in a first-round RT-PCR of the TCR CDR3. Each CDR3 protein is one row after TCRdb ran MiXCR on the multiplex PCR reads. The sample comprises some 530,000 distinct CDR3 sequences, 20% to 25% of which are singletons, and around 47% rests with the top ten. Thyroid ultrasound, orbital computed tomography, clinical symptoms, and serum thyroxine and TRAb underpinned diagnoses. Worth noting for this clonotype: The antigen is unknown.

This clonotype was sampled from a woman aged 70 to 79 with Graves' ophthalmopathy. Source material: blood.

CDR3 sequence (DNA): TGTGCCAGCAGTCCCCGGACAGAGTACCGAAACACCATATATTTT. Its translation: CASSPRTEYRNTIYF. V and J are TRBV6-1 and TRBJ1-3; possible D gene TRBD1, 6 bases. The CDR3 length is 15 residues. Trimming took off 5 bases at V and 5 bases at J, with 16 bases between the two ends. CDR1 and CDR2 from the germline V gene are MNHNS and SASEGT.